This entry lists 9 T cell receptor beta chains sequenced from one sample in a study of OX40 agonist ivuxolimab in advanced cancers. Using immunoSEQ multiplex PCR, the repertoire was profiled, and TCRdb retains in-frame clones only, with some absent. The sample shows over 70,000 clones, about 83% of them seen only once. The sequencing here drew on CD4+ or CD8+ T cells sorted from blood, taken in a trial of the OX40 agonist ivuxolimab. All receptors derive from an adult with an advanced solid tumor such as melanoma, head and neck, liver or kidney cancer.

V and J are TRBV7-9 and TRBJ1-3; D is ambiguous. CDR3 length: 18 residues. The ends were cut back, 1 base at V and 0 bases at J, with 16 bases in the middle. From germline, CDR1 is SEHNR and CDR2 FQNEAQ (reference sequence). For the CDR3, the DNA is TGTGCCAGCAGCTTAGAAGACCGACAAGTCGGCTCTGGAAACACCATATATTTT. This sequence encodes CASSLEDRQVGSGNTIYF.

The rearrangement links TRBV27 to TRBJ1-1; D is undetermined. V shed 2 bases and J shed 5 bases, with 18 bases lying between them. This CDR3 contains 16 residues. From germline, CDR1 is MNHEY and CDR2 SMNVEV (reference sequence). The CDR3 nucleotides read TGTGCCAGCAGTTTAAACAGCGGAAATACTTTGACTGAAGCTTTCTTT. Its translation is CASSLNSGNTLTEAFF.

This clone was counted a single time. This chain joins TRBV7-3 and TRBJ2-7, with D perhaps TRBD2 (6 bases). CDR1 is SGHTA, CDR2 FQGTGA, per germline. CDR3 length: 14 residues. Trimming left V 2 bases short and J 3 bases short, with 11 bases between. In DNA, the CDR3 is TGTGCCAGCAGCTTAGGTGGTAGCGGCTACGAGCAGTACTTC. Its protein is CASSLGGSGYEQYF.

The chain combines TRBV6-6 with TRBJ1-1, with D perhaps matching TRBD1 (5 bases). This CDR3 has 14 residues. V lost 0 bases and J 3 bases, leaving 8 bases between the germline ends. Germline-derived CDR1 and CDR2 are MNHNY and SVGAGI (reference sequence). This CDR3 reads CASSYSGADTEAFF. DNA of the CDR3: TGTGCCAGCAGTTACTCCGGGGCCGACACTGAAGCTTTCTTT.

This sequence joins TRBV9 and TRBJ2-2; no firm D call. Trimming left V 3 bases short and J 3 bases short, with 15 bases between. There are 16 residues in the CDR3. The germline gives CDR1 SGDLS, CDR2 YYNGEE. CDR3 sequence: CASSAIPRGDTGELFF. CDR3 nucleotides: TGTGCCAGCAGCGCGATCCCTCGTGGGGACACCGGGGAGCTGTTTTTT.

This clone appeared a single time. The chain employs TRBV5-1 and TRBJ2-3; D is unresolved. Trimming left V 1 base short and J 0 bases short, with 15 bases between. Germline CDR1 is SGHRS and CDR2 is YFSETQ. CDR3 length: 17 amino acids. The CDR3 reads CASSLTSASTSTDTQYF. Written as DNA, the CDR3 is TGCGCCAGCAGCTTGACGTCTGCTTCCACTAGCACAGATACGCAGTATTTT.

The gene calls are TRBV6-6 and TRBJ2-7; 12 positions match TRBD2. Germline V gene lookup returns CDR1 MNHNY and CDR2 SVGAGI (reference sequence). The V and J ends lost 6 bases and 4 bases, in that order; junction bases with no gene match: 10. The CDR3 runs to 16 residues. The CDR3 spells CASRSLTSGSRYEQYF. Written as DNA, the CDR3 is TGTGCCAGCAGGAGCCTGACTAGCGGGAGTCGGTACGAGCAGTACTTC.

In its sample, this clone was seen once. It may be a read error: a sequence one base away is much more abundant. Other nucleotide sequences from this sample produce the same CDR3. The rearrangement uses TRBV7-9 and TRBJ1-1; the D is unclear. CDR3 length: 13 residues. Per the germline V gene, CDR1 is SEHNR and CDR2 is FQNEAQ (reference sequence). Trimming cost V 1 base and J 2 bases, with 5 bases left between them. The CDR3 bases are TGTGCCAGCAGCTTAGAGGTAAACACTGAAGCTTTCTTT. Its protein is CASSLEVNTEAFF. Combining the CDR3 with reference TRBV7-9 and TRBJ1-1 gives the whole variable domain DTGVSQNPRHKITKRGQNVTFRCDPISEHNRLYWYRQTLGQGPEFLTYFQNEAQLEKSRLLSDRFSAERPKGSFSTLEIQRTEQGDSAMYLCASSLEVNTEAFFGQGTRLTVV.

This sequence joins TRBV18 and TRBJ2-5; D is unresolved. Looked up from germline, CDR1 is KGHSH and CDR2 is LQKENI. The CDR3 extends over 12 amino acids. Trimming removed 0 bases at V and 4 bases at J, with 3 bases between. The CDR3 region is CASSPPRETQYF. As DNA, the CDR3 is TGTGCCAGCTCACCACCGAGAGAGACCCAGTACTTC.